This record looks at one T cell receptor beta chain sequence and its context. Libraries were prepared by immunoSEQ multiplex PCR; TCRdb keeps only in-frame clonotypes and omits some of them. This repertoire shows about 200,000 clones, approximately 85% found once; its top ten account for 11%. J gave up 9 bases and V 4 bases, and 10 bases lay outside the gene matches. The CDR3 extends over 15 amino acids. Germline V gene data show CDR1 as SGHNT and CDR2 as YYREEE (reference sequence). These data are taken from a study of blood T cell repertoires in COVID-19. Sequencing was carried out using peripheral blood. The sequence was collected from a human donor with active or convalescent COVID-19. The donor label of this sample is uncertain. The chain joins TRBV5-4 to TRBJ2-1; 10 nucleotides match TRBD2. The CDR3 spells CASSPQVAGGSEQFF. DNA of the CDR3: TGTGCCAGCAGCCCCCAGGTAGCGGGAGGATCTGAGCAGTTCTTC.